These 16 T cell receptor beta chains originate from one sample sequenced in a study of OX40 agonist ivuxolimab in advanced cancers. The data were produced by immunoSEQ multiplex PCR, yet TCRdb's version contains in-frame clones alone and is incomplete. The table records 60,000 to 75,000 clones, approximately 88% of them present only once. The sample here was CD4+ or CD8+ T cells sorted from blood, taken in a trial of the OX40 agonist ivuxolimab. These receptors all stem from an adult with an advanced solid tumor such as melanoma, head and neck, liver or kidney cancer.

This clone was seen only once. The genes are TRBV5-1 and TRBJ2-5; D uncertain. Germline CDR1 SGHRS, CDR2 YFSETQ. The CDR3 has 11 amino acids. Trimming stripped 5 bases from V and 2 bases from J, with 4 bases between. CDR3 in amino acids: CASRQQETQYF. In DNA form, the CDR3 reads TGCGCCAGCAGACAGCAAGAGACCCAGTACTTC.

V is TRBV30 and J is TRBJ2-6; 7 bases match TRBD1. CDR3 length: 16 amino acids. Germline CDR1 and CDR2: GTSNPN and SVGIG (reference sequence). V shed 5 bases and J 0 bases; nucleotides not matched to a gene: 7. The CDR3 reads CAWGQELSSGANVLTF. The CDR3 nucleotides are TGTGCCTGGGGACAGGAACTTTCCTCTGGGGCCAACGTCCTGACTTTC.

This rearrangement joins TRBV21-1 to TRBJ2-2. TRBV21-1 is a recognized pseudogene. The CDR3 is 16 residues long. DNA for the CDR3: TGTGCCAGCAGCAAAGTGTGGGAAAAGGGCACCGGGGAGCTGTTTTTT. This encodes CASSKVWEKGTGELFF.

This chain joins TRBV9 and TRBJ2-2; D gene ambiguous. Germline loops: CDR1 SGDLS, CDR2 YYNGEE. Trimming stripped 3 bases from V and 8 bases from J, with 11 bases between. This CDR3 spans 13 amino acids. The CDR3 spells CASSEDFGGELFF. The DNA for the CDR3 is TGTGCCAGCAGCGAAGACTTCGGTGGGGAGCTGTTTTTT.

This chain uses TRBV11-2 with TRBJ1-3; tentatively, D is TRBD1 (6 bases). Trimming stripped 0 bases from V and 0 bases from J, with 9 bases between. CDR1 SGHAT and CDR2 FQNNGV come from the germline V gene. The CDR3 sequence is 16 residues long. Written as DNA, the CDR3 is TGTGCCAGCAGCTTAGAAAGGACAGCCTCTGGAAACACCATATATTTT. It specifies CASSLERTASGNTIYF.

This chain joins TRBV7-6 and TRBJ2-3; a weak D match, TRBD2 (6 bases). Trimming shortened V by 0 bases and J by 0 bases, and 10 bases separated the two germline ends. The germline V gene encodes CDR1 SGHVS and CDR2 FNYEAQ. This CDR3 is built from 16 residues. CDR3 in DNA: TGTGCCAGCAGCTTAGCGGGGGGAGCCAGCACAGATACGCAGTATTTT. Amino acid sequence: CASSLAGGASTDTQYF.

The rearrangement uses TRBV4-1 and TRBJ1-5, with TRBD1 identical over 7 bases. With 0 bases clipped from V and 9 bases from J, the junction kept 11 bases outside the gene matches. Per the germline V gene, CDR1 is MGHRA and CDR2 is YSYEKL. This CDR3 has 16 amino acids. DNA for the CDR3: TGCGCCAGCAGCCAAGATGGAGGACAGGTCGCGCGGCCCCAGCATTTT. Protein sequence: CASSQDGGQVARPQHF.

The V call is TRBV5-1, the J call TRBJ2-1, with TRBD2 matching 10 bases. The germline V gene encodes CDR1 SGHRS and CDR2 YFSETQ. V was clipped by 3 bases and J by 3 bases; unmatched bases: 3. The CDR3 sequence is 15 residues long. In nucleotides, the CDR3 is TGCGCCAGCAGCTCCCTAGCGGGAGACTACAATGAGCAGTTCTTC. It is translated as CASSSLAGDYNEQFF.

This clone was observed a single time. The chain links TRBV28 to TRBJ1-2, with unresolved D. The CDR3 runs to 15 residues. Germline V gene sequence: CDR1 MDHEN, CDR2 SYDVKM. The V gene lost 2 bases and the J gene lost 4 bases, with 14 bases spanning the gap. The DNA of the CDR3 is TGTGCCAGCAGTTTACCCGACCGTCTTTCCTATGGCTACACCTTC. This translates into CASSLPDRLSYGYTF.

V usage is TRBV7-2 and J usage is TRBJ2-1; possibly TRBD2 for D (5 bases). Germline V gene data show CDR1 as SGHTA and CDR2 as FQGNSA. V lost 5 bases to trimming and J lost 3 bases, with 14 bases between them. The CDR3 is 15 amino acids. The CDR3 coding sequence is TGTGCCAGCAGCCAGATGAGCGGCCTCTACAATGAGCAGTTCTTC. Translating it yields CASSQMSGLYNEQFF.

The rearrangement joins TRBV28 to TRBJ2-7; 8 bases fit TRBD1. Germline lookup yields CDR1 MDHEN and CDR2 SYDVKM. Trimming cost V 6 bases and J 7 bases; bases outside gene matches: 14. This CDR3 has 15 amino acids. Here the CDR3 DNA reads TGTGCCAGCAGCTCCGGTGGCCAGGGGGCTCGGGAGCAGTACTTC. Translating gives CASSSGGQGAREQYF.

The genes are TRBV2 and TRBJ1-5; D is uncertain. Trimming took 8 bases from V and 2 from J, leaving 13 bases between them. Looked up from germline, CDR1 is SNHLY and CDR2 is FYNNEI. The CDR3 extends over 14 amino acids. This chain's CDR3 is CASLGNLGNQPQHF. DNA of the CDR3: TGTGCCAGCCTCGGGAACTTGGGCAATCAGCCCCAGCATTTT.

V gene TRBV9 combines with J gene TRBJ2-3; 9 nucleotides agree with TRBD1. CDR1 SGDLS and CDR2 YYNGEE come from the germline V gene. Unmatched junction bases numbered 2, after V lost 0 bases and J lost 6 bases. The length of the CDR3 is 14 residues. Here the CDR3 DNA reads TGTGCCAGCAGCGTAGAACAGGGGGCGGATACGCAGTATTTT. Protein: CASSVEQGADTQYF.

This clone has a handful of counts. The chain carries TRBV5-4 and TRBJ1-3; D is uncertain. Germline V gene data show CDR1 as SGHNT and CDR2 as YYREEE (reference sequence). The CDR3 totals 14 residues. V dropped 2 bases and J dropped 2 bases, with 8 bases sitting between them. This CDR3 is CASSLDTPGNTIYF. For the CDR3, the DNA is TGTGCCAGCAGCTTAGATACCCCTGGAAACACCATATATTTT.

This chain joins TRBV14 and TRBJ2-2; the match to TRBD2 covers 13 bases. The CDR3 totals 17 residues. V lost 6 bases, J lost 1 base, and 5 bases stayed unmatched. The germline V gene has CDR1 SGHDN and CDR2 FVKESK. This CDR3 is CASSWTSGSRNTGELFF. DNA for the CDR3: TGTGCCAGCAGTTGGACTAGCGGGAGTAGGAACACCGGGGAGCTGTTTTTT. The full variable domain, its missing parts supplied by reference TRBV14 and TRBJ2-2, is EAGVTQFPSHSVIEKGQTVTLRCDPISGHDNLYWYRRVMGKEIKFLLHFVKESKQDESGMPNNRFLAERTGGTYSTLKVQPAELEDSGVYFCASSWTSGSRNTGELFFGEGSRLTVL.

This rearrangement joins TRBV7-2 to TRBJ2-7, with 8 bases that match TRBD2. The germline V gene encodes CDR1 SGHTA and CDR2 FQGNSA. The CDR3 is 17 residues long. V lost 2 bases to trimming and J lost 6 bases; unmatched junction nucleotides: 15. The CDR3 region is CASSLTRGLAGPGEQYF. The CDR3 nucleotides are TGTGCCAGCAGCTTAACGCGAGGTCTAGCGGGCCCCGGCGAGCAGTACTTC. The entire variable domain, with the rest obtained from reference TRBV7-2 and TRBJ2-7, is as follows: GAGVSQSPSNKVTEKGKDVELRCDPISGHTALYWYRQSLGQGLEFLIYFQGNSAPDKSGLPSDRFSAERTGGSVSTLTIQRTQQEDSAVYLCASSLTRGLAGPGEQYFGPGTRLTVT.